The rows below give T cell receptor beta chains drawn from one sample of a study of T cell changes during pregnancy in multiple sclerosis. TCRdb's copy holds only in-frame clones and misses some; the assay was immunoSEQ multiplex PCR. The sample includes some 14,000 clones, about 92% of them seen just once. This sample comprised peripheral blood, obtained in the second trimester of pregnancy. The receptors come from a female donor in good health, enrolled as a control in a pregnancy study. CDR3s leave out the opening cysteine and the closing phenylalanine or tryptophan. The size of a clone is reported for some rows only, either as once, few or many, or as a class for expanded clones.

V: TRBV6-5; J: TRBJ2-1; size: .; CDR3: ASSLQGGSYNEQF
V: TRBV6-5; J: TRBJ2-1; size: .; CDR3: ASTSGTLRYNEQF
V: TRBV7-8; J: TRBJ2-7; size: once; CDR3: ASSLSGQGKDYEQY
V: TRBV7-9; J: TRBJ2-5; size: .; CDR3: ASSRDRAPQY
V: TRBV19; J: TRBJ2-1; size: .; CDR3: ASSIRGRDVYEQF
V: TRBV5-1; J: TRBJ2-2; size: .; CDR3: ASSAVFSGELF
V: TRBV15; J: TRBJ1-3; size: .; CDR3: ATSRETGDTIY
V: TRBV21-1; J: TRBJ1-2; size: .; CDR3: ASSASPWGQLFYGYT
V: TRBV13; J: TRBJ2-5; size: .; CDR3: ASSHTERETQY
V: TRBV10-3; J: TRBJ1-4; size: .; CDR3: AIGTGQGYEKLF
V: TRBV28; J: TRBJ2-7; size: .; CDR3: ASSVGLAAEQY
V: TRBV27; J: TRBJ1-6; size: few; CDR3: ASSTGDSPLH
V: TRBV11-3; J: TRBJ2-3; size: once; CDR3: ASSLGWGGTQY
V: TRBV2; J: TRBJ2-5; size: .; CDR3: ASKVQGDETQY
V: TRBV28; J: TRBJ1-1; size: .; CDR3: ASSSLGGSAF
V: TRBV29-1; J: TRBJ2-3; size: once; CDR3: SVISGRPPPDTQY
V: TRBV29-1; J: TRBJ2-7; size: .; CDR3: SVGGQSLYEQY
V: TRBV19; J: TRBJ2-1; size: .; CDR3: ASNSGGEYNEQF
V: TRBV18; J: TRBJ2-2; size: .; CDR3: ASSPQAGNTGELF
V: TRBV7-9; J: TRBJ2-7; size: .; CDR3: ASSLVRASGTGEQY
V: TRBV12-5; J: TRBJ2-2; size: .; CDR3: ASGPSPGLARGNTGELF
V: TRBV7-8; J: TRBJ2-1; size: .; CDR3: ASSLAWAGGSSYNEQF
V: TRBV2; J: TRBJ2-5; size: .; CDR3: ASSVQGETQY
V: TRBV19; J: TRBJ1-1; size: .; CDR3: ASSIGRNTEAF
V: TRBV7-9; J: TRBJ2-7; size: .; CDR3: ASSPSGAGYEQY
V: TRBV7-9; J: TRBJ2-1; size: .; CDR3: AVDMAGDTNEQF
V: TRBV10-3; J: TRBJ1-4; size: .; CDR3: AISEGYRGDEKLF
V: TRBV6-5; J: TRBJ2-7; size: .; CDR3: ASSYSGTGDEQY
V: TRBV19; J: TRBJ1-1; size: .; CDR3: ASSIRFGQGNTEAF
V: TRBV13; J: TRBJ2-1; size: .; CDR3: ASSSERGGSYNEQF
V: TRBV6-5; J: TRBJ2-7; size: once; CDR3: ASSYSLTGPYEQY
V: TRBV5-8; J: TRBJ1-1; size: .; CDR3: ASRTTGNTEAF
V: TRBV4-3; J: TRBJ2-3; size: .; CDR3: ASSQGSSGGGDTQY
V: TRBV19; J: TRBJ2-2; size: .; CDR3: ASTGNTGELF
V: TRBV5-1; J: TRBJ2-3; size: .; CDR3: ASSLAIAGGQVDTQY
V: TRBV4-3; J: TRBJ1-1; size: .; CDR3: ASSQVGRDTEAF
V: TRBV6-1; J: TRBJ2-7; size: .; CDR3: ASFLGQGYEQY
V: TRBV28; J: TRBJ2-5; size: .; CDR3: ASSSGTRVEETQY
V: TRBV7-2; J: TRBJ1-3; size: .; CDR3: ASSLTLQGGSSGNTIY
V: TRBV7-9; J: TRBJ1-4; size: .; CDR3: ASSLLGRNRTSEELF
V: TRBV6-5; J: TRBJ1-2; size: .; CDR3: ASYQEGTGDYGYT
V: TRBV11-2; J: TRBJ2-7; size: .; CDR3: ASSLGSEFYEQY
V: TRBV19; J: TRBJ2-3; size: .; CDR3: ASSPRTGSPDTQY
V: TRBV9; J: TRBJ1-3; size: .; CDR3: ASSVDGSSGNTIY
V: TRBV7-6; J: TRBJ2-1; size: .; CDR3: ASSLEVGTSPYNEQF
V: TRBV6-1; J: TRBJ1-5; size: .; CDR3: ASSEAGGSQPQH
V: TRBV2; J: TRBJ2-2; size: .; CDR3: ASTPLELAGAATGELF
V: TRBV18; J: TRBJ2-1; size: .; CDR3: ASSLGTSGSLEDEQF
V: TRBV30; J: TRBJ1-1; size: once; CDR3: AWSNRGNTEAF
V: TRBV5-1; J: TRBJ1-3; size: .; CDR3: ASSRDRAGNTIY
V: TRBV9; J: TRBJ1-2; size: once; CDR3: ASSLRTDLSNYGYT
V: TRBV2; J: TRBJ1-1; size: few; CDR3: ASSGTQNTEAF
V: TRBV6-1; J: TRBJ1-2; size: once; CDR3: ASSENSFYGYT
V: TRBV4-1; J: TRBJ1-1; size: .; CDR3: ASSQGQRNTEAF
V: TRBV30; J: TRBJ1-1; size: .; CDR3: AWGNRGMNTEAF
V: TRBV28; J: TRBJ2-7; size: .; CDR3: ASSEGQIRQY
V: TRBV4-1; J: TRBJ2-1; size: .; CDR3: ASSQERSGRSYEQF
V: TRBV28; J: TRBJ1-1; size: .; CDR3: ASYGGGGLGTEAF